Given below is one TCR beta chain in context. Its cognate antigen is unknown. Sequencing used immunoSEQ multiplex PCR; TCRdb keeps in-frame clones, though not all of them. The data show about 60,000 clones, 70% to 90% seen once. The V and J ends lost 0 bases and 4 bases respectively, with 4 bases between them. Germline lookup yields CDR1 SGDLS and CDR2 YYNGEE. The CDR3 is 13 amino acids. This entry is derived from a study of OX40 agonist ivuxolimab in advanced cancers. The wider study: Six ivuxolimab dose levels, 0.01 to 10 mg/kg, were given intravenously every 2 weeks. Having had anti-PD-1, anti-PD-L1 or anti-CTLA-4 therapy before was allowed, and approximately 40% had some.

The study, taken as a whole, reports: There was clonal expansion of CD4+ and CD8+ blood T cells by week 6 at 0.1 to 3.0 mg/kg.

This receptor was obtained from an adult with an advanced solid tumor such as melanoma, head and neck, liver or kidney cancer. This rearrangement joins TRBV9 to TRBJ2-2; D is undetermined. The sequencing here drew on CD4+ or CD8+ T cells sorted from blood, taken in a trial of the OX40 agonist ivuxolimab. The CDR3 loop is CASSVAPTGELFF. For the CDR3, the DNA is TGTGCCAGCAGCGTAGCCCCCACCGGGGAGCTGTTTTTT. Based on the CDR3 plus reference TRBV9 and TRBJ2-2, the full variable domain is DSGVTQTPKHLITATGQRVTLRCSPRSGDLSVYWYQQSLDQGLQFLIQYYNGEERAKGNILERFSAQQFPDLHSELNLSSLELGDSALYFCASSVAPTGELFFGEGSRLTVL.